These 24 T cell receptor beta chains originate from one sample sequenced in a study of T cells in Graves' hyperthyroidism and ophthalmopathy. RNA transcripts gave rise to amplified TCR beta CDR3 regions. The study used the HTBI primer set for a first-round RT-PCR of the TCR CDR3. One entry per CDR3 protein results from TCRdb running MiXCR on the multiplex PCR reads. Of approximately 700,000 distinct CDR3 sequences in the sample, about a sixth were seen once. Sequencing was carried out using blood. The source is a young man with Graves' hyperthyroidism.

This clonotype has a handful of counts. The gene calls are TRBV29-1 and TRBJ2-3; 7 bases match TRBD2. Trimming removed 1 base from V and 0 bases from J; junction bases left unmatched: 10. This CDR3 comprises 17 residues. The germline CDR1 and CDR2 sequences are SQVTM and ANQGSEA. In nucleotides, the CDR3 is TGCAGCGTTGAAGTCCCTGGGCGGCGGGAGAGCACAGATACGCAGTATTTT. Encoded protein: CSVEVPGRRESTDTQYF.

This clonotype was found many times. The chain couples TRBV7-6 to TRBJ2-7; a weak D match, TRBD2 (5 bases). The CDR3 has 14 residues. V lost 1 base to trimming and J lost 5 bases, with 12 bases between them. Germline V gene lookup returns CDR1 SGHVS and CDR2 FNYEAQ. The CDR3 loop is CASSLEFGIHEQYF. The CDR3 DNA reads TGTGCCAGCAGCTTAGAATTCGGGATCCACGAGCAGTACTTC.

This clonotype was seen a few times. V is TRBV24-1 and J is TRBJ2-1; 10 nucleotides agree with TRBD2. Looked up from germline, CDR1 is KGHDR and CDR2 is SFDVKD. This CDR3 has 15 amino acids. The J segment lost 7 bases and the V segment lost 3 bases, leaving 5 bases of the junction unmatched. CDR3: CATSDSGRAKNEQFF. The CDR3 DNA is TGTGCCACCAGTGATAGCGGGAGGGCCAAAAATGAGCAGTTCTTC.

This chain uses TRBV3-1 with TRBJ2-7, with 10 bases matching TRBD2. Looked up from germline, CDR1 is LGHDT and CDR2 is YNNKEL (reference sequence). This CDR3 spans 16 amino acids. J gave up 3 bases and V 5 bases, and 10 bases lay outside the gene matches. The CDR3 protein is CASSGRPGLARYEQYF. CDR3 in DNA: TGTGCCAGCAGCGGCAGACCGGGACTAGCGCGCTACGAGCAGTACTTC.

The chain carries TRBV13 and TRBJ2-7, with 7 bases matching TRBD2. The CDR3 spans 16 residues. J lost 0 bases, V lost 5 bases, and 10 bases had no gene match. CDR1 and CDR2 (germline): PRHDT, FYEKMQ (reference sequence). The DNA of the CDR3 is TGTGCCAGCAGCCGCCGTCGGGGCGGGGGCTCCTACGAGCAGTACTTC. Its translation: CASSRRRGGGSYEQYF.

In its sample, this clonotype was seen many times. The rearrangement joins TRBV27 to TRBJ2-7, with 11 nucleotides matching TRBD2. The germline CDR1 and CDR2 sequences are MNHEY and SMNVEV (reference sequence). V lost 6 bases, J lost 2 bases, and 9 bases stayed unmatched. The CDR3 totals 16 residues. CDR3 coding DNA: TGTGCCAGCAGCCCGGGACTAGCGGAAAAGGCCTACGAGCAGTACTTC. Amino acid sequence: CASSPGLAEKAYEQYF.

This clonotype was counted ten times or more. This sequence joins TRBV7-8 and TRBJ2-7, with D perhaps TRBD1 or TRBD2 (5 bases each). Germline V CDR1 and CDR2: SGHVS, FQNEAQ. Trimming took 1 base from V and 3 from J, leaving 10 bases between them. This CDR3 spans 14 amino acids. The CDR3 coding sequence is TGTGCCAGCAGCTTAGGGGACGGAGGCTACGAGCAGTACTTC. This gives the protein CASSLGDGGYEQYF. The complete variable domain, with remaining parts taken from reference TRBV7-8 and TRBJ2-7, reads GAGVSQSPRYKVAKRGQDVALRCDPISGHVSLFWYQQALGQGPEFLTYFQNEAQLDKSGLPSDRFFAERPEGSVSTLKIQRTQQEDSAVYLCASSLGDGGYEQYFGPGTRLTVT.

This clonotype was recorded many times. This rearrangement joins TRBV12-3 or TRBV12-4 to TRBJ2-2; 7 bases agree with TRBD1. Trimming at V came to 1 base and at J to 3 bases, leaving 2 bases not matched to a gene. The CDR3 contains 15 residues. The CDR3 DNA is TGTGCCAGCAGTTTAGTTGGGACAGACACCGGGGAGCTGTTTTTT. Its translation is CASSLVGTDTGELFF.

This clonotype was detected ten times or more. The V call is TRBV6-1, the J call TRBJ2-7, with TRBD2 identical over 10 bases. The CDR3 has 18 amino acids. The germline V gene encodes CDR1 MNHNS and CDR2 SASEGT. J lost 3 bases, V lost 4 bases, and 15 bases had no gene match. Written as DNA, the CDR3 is TGTGCCAGCAGTGCATCCACTCCGGGACTAGCGAGCTACTACGAGCAGTACTTC. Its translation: CASSASTPGLASYYEQYF.

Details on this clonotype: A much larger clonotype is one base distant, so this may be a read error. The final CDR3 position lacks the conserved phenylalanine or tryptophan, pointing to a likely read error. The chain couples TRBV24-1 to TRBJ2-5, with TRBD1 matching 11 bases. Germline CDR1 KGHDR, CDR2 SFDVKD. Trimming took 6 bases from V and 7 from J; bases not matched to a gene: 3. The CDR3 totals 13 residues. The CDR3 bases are TGTGCCACCAGTAGGACAGGGGGCGCGACCCAGTACCTC. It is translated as CATSRTGGATQYL.

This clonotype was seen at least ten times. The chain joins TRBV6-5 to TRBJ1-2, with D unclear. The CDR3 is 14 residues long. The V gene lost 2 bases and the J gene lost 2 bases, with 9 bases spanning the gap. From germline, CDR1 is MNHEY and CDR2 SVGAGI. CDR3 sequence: CASSYDGPNYGYTF. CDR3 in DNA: TGTGCCAGCAGTTACGACGGTCCAAACTATGGCTACACCTTC.

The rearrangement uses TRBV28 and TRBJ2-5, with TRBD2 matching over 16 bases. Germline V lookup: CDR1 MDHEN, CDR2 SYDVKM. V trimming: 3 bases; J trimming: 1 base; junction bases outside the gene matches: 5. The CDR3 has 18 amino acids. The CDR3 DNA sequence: TGTGCCAGCAGTTTCTCGGGACTAGCGGGAGGGCCCCAAGAGACCCAGTACTTC. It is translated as CASSFSGLAGGPQETQYF.

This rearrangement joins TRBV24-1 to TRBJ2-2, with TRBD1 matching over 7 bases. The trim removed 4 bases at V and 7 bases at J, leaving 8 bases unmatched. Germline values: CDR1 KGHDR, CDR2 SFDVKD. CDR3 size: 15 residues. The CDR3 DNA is TGTGCCACCAGTGAAAGCACAGGGGACCTCGGGGAGCTGTTTTTT. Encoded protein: CATSESTGDLGELFF.

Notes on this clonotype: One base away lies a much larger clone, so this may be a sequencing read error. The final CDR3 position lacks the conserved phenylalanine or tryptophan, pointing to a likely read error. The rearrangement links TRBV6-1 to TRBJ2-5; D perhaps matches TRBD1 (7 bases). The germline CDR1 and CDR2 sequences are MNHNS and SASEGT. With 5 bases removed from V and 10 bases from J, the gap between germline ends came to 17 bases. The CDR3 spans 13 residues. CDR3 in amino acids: CASSTDRLGGQYL. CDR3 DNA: TGTGCCAGCAGTACGGACAGGCTGGGGGGCCAGTACCTC.

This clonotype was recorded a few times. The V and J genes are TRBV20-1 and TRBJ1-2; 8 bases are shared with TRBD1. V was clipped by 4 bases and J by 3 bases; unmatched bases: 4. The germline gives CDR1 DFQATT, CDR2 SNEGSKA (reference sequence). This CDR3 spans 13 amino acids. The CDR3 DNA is TGCAGTGCTATTTCAGGGGGCGACTATGGCTACACCTTC. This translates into CSAISGGDYGYTF.

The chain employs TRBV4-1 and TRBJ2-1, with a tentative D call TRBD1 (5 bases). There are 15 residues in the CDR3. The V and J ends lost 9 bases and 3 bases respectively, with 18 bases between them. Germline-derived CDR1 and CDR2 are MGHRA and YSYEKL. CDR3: CARNYRQKGYNEQFF. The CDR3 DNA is TGCGCCAGAAATTACAGACAGAAAGGCTACAATGAGCAGTTCTTC.

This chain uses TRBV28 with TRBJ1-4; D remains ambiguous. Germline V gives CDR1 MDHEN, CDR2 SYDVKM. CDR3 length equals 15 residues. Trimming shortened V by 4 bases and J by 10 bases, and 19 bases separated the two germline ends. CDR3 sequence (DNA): TGTGCCAGCAGTTCCCCTAGGCCTCCCGGCCGAAAACTGTTTTTT. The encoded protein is CASSSPRPPGRKLFF.

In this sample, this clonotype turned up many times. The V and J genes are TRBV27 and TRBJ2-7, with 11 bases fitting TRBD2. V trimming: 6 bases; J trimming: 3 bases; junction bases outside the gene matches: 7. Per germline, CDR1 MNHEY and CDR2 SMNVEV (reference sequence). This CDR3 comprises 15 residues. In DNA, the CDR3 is TGTGCCAGCAGCCCGTTAGCGGGGGGGGGCTACGAGCAGTACTTC. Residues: CASSPLAGGGYEQYF.

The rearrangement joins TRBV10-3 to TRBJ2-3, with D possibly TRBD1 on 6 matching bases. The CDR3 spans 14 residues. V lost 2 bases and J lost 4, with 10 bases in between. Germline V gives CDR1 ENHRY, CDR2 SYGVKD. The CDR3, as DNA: TGTGCCATCAGTGAGAGGGGGAGCGCAGATACGCAGTATTTT. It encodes CAISERGSADTQYF.

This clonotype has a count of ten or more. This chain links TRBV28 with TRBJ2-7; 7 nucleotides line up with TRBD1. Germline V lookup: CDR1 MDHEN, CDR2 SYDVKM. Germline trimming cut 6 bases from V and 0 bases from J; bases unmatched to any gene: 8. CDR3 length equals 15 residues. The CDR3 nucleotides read TGTGCCAGCAGCGCAACAGGGGCGGGCTCCTACGAGCAGTACTTC. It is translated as CASSATGAGSYEQYF.

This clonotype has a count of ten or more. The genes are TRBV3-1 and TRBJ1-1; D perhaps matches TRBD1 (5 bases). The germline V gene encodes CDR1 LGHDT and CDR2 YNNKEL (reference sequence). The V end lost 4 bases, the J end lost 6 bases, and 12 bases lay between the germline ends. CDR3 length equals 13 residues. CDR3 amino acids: CASSRGTLAEAFF. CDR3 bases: TGTGCCAGCAGCCGGGGGACCCTCGCTGAAGCTTTCTTT.

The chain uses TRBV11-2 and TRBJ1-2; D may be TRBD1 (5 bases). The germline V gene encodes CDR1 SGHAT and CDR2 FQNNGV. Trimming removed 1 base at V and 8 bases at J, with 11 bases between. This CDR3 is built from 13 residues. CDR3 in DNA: TGTGCCAGCAGCTTAGTGGGGGTGCGCGGCTACACCTTC. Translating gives CASSLVGVRGYTF.

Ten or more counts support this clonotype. The CDR3, as DNA: TGTGCCAGCTCACCTTTGGGCCATGAGCAGTTCTTC. Amino acid sequence: CASSPLGHEQFF. The chain couples TRBV18 to TRBJ2-1; D not resolved. Trimming removed 3 bases at V and 8 bases at J, with 8 bases between. Germline V CDR1 and CDR2: KGHSH, LQKENI. The CDR3 runs 12 residues.

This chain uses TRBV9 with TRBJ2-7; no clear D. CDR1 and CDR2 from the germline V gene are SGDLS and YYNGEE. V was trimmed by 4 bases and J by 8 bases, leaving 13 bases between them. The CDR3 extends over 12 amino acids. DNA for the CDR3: TGTGCCAGCAGCCCCCTTGGGAAAAAGCAGTACTTC. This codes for CASSPLGKKQYF.